One sample yielded the 5 T cell receptor beta chains listed below, sequenced in a study of T-cell reconstitution after alpha-beta-depleted transplantation in children. Unique molecular identifiers were incorporated during preparation of the TCRbeta library. TCRdb re-derived calls from the PCR reads in MiXCR, one entry per CDR3 protein. In the table there are 200,000 to 300,000 distinct CDR3 sequences, about a quarter of which are singletons. Sequences were derived from PBMCs, sampled before TCRalphabeta/CD19-depleted stem cell transplant. The source of these receptors is a girl aged 2-10 years with Fanconi anemia, due to receive a stem cell transplant.

Only a few counts were recorded for this clonotype. The V and J genes are TRBV30 and TRBJ2-7; possibly TRBD1 for D (5 bases). CDR1 is GTSNPN, CDR2 SVGIG, per germline (reference sequence). This CDR3 is 10 amino acids long. V was cut by 4 bases and J by 5 bases, with 6 bases left in between. The chain's CDR3 is CAWMGHEQYF. The CDR3 DNA reads as TGTGCCTGGATGGGGCACGAGCAGTACTTC.

This clonotype appeared a few times. V and J are TRBV18 and TRBJ1-1; a possible D gene is TRBD1 (5 bases). Trimming pared 5 bases from V and 1 base from J, leaving 8 bases between. The CDR3 contains 13 residues. Germline V CDR1 and CDR2: KGHSH, LQKENI. CDR3 loop: CASSRQTNTEAFF. The CDR3 DNA is TGTGCCAGCTCAAGACAGACGAACACTGAAGCTTTCTTT.

The V and J genes are TRBV5-1 and TRBJ2-3, with 9 bases fitting TRBD2. The CDR3 has 16 residues. Germline CDR1 is SGHRS and CDR2 is YFSETQ. V was pared by 1 base and J by 2 bases, with 5 bases of the junction left unmatched. As DNA, the CDR3 is TGCGCCAGCAGCTTGTTGGGCGGGGGGGTCACAGATACGCAGTATTTT. Amino acid sequence: CASSLLGGGVTDTQYF.

At least ten counts were recorded for this clonotype. V is TRBV12-3 or TRBV12-4 and J is TRBJ2-7, with 9 positions matching TRBD2. V dropped 2 bases and J dropped 6; count of bases not matched to a gene: 5. This CDR3 region has 14 residues. CDR3 DNA: TGTGCCAGCAGTTTAATAGCGGGAGCAGGCGAGCAGTACTTC. Its translation is CASSLIAGAGEQYF.

CDR3: CSAYDSGRSVYEQYF. The CDR3 DNA is TGCAGTGCTTATGATAGCGGGAGGAGTGTATACGAGCAGTACTTC. This chain links TRBV20-1 with TRBJ2-7; TRBD2 matches at 10 bases. V dropped 5 bases and J dropped 4; count of bases not matched to a gene: 11. The CDR3 runs to 15 residues. The V gene's germline CDR1 is DFQATT and CDR2 SNEGSKA (reference sequence).